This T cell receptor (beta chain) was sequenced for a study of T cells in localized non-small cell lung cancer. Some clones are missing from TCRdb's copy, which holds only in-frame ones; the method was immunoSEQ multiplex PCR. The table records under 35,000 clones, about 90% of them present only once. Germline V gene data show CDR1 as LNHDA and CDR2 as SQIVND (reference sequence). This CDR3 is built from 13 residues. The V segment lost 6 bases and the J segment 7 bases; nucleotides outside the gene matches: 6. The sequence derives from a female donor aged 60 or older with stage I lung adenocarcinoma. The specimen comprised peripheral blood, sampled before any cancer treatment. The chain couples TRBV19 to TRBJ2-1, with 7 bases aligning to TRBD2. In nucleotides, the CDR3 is TGTGCCAGTAGCAATACGCGGGGGAATGAGCAGTTCTTC. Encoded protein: CASSNTRGNEQFF.